Listed here is a single TCR beta chain. Its target is unknown. Healthy Caucasian individuals from Russia aged about 6 to 95 served as donors. PBMCs were isolated at a quantity of at least 6.5 million per sample. These data come from a study of blood T cells in healthy people across ages. Together with a sample-barcoded 5' primer, a J-beta primer mix was included in a second PCR lasting about 7 to 12 cycles. In TCRdb, the 5' RACE reads were re-called with MiXCR into one record per CDR3 protein. There are about 730,000 distinct CDR3 sequences in the sample; 35% to 45% occur only once, and 20% lies in the top ten. Study-level results: Long-lived donors had more naive CD4+ cells and higher diversity than aged donors. Estimated diversity across one million T cells was deemed an underestimate.

CDR1 and CDR2 from the germline V gene are KGHSH and LQKENI. V lost 6 bases, J lost 13 bases, and 22 bases lay in between. The CDR3 has 14 amino acids. The chain employs TRBV18 and TRBJ2-4, with unresolved D. Sequencing was carried out using blood. This receptor was obtained from a woman aged 60 to 75 in good health. DNA for the CDR3: TGTGCCAGCTCCCTGCCGGATCAGTCCTACGGGCAGTACTTC. It codes for CASSLPDQSYGQYF.